This T cell receptor (beta chain) was recorded in a study of shared clonotypes between healthy human individuals. The assay was immunoSEQ multiplex PCR, and TCRdb's table has in-frame clones only and misses some. This sample carries hundreds of thousands of clones, around 96% of them seen once, and the ten largest clones take around 0.21%. The length of the CDR3 is 11 residues. Germline lookup yields CDR1 SEHNR and CDR2 FQNEAQ (reference sequence). V was cut by 6 bases and J by 10 bases, with 13 bases left in between. Terminally differentiated effector memory CD45RA+ cells were left out of the naive CD8 fraction, which was CD45RO-negative and positively selected for CCR7.

The sample was naive CD8+ T cells sorted from blood. This TCR derives from a man younger than 45 in good health. The gene calls are TRBV7-9 and TRBJ2-7; weak D call: TRBD1 (5 bases). The CDR3 coding sequence is TGTGCCAGCAGTAGGGGATTAGAACAGTACTTC. It translates to CASSRGLEQYF.